The 30 T cell receptor beta chains below were found in one sample sequenced in a study of cytomegalovirus exposure and HLA in healthy donors. Vbeta (60) and Jbeta (13) primers were used in the PCR. Clones were sequenced by immunoSEQ multiplex PCR, and TCRdb holds only the in-frame ones, with some missing. The table records 150,000 to 200,000 clones, more than 65% of them present only once. Sequenced material: PBMCs. The receptors were gathered from a woman aged 45-60 years in good health and CMV-seronegative.

The chain uses TRBV5-1 and TRBJ2-1, with a tentative D call TRBD2 (6 bases). Germline lookup yields CDR1 SGHRS and CDR2 YFSETQ. Between the trimmed V and J ends, which lost 4 bases and 8 bases, there was a span of 10 bases. This CDR3 spans 12 amino acids. The CDR3 sequence is CASSQTSYEQFF. The DNA for the CDR3 is TGCGCCAGCAGCCAGACTAGTTATGAGCAGTTCTTC.

V usage is TRBV30 and J usage is TRBJ2-1, with 10 nucleotides matching TRBD2. The CDR3 runs to 15 residues. V gave up 3 bases and J gave up 7 bases; unmatched junction bases: 9. Germline lookup yields CDR1 GTSNPN and CDR2 SVGIG (reference sequence). Here the CDR3 DNA reads TGTGCCTGGAGGGGTCTAGCGGGAGTCGCAAATGAGCAGTTCTTC. Residues: CAWRGLAGVANEQFF.

The rearrangement links TRBV4-1 to TRBJ1-5, with a tentative D call TRBD1 (6 bases). V was cut by 0 bases and J by 4 bases, with 13 bases left in between. CDR1 MGHRA and CDR2 YSYEKL come from the germline V gene. This CDR3 is built from 16 residues. The CDR3: CASSQEGGHPNQPQHF. CDR3 nucleotide sequence: TGCGCCAGCAGCCAAGAAGGGGGACACCCGAATCAGCCCCAGCATTTT.

The rearrangement links TRBV9 to TRBJ1-3; D not certain. Per germline, CDR1 SGDLS and CDR2 YYNGEE. The CDR3 is 15 amino acids. Deletions cut 2 bases from V and 3 bases from J, with 12 bases between. CDR3 sequence: CASSVSGQFGNTIYF. The DNA of the CDR3 is TGTGCCAGCAGCGTGAGTGGGCAATTTGGAAACACCATATATTTT.

CDR3 nucleotides: TGTGCCAGCAGCTTGAGACAGTCTGGAAACACCATATATTTT. Translated: CASSLRQSGNTIYF. The chain recombines TRBV14 with TRBJ1-3; possibly TRBD1 for D (5 bases). Trimming cost V 5 bases and J 1 base, with 9 bases left between them. Germline values: CDR1 SGHDN, CDR2 FVKESK. CDR3 size: 14 residues.

V is TRBV28 and J is TRBJ2-1; 12 nucleotides line up with TRBD1. The V gene end was trimmed by 3 bases and the J gene end by 6 bases; junction bases not matched to a gene: 9. Looked up from germline, CDR1 is MDHEN and CDR2 is SYDVKM. CDR3 length: 17 residues. The CDR3, as DNA: TGTGCCAGCAGTTTTCCCCCGGGACAGGGGGCGCGCAATGAGCAGTTCTTC. Translating gives CASSFPPGQGARNEQFF. Full variable domain (rest looked up from reference TRBV28 and TRBJ2-1): DVKVTQSSRYLVKRTGEKVFLECVQDMDHENMFWYRQDPGLGLRLIYFSYDVKMKEKGDIPEGYSVSREKKERFSLILESASTNQTSMYLCASSFPPGQGARNEQFFGPGTRLTVL.

The chain joins TRBV27 to TRBJ2-7, with 8 nucleotides matching TRBD2. Trimming at V came to 3 bases and at J to 2 bases, leaving 6 bases not matched to a gene. Germline CDR1 and CDR2: MNHEY and SMNVEV (reference sequence). The CDR3 loop spans 15 amino acids. CDR3 sequence: CASSFKTSGPYEQYF. In DNA form, the CDR3 reads TGTGCCAGCAGTTTCAAAACTAGCGGACCCTACGAGCAGTACTTC.

This clone turned up a few times. This chain links TRBV11-2 with TRBJ2-1; the match to TRBD1 covers 7 bases. The germline V gene encodes CDR1 SGHAT and CDR2 FQNNGV. The CDR3 contains 15 residues. Trimming cost V 5 bases and J 10 bases; bases outside gene matches: 14. CDR3 sequence (DNA): TGTGCCAGCAGCGTCAGACAGGGTTTTGTGTACGAGCAGTTCTTC. Translated, it gives CASSVRQGFVYEQFF. The variable domain in full, with the rest retrieved from reference TRBV11-2 and TRBJ2-1, is EAGVAQSPRYKIIEKRQSVAFWCNPISGHATLYWYQQILGQGPKLLIQFQNNGVVDDSQLPKDRFSAERLKGVDSTLKIQPAKLEDSAVYLCASSVRQGFVYEQFFGPGTRLTVL.

This clone was found once. The V and J genes are TRBV5-1 and TRBJ2-7; 11 bases map to TRBD2. CDR1 and CDR2 from the germline V gene are SGHRS and YFSETQ. CDR3 length equals 16 residues. V was pared by 7 bases and J by 4 bases, with 13 bases of the junction left unmatched. Here the CDR3 reads CASSLAGGAKFYEQYF. In DNA form, the CDR3 reads TGCGCCAGCTCCTTAGCGGGAGGGGCGAAATTTTACGAGCAGTACTTC.

The rearrangement links TRBV12-5 to TRBJ1-1; 7 positions match TRBD1. J lost 0 bases, V lost 7 bases, and 5 bases had no gene match. The germline CDR1 and CDR2 sequences are LGHNT and FRNRAP. This CDR3 comprises 14 residues. This CDR3 is CASARTGVNTEAFF. The CDR3 region has the DNA TGTGCTAGTGCCAGGACAGGAGTGAACACTGAAGCTTTCTTT.

Details on this clone: This sample includes further DNA sequences coding for the same CDR3. The chain links TRBV10-3 to TRBJ1-2; 7 bases fit TRBD1. CDR3 length: 14 amino acids. Germline loops: CDR1 ENHRY, CDR2 SYGVKD. V was pared by 8 bases and J by 5 bases, with 11 bases of the junction left unmatched. Written as DNA, the CDR3 is TGTGCCATCGGCCTAGGGACAGTAGATTATGGCTACACCTTC. Translated, it gives CAIGLGTVDYGYTF.

This sequence joins TRBV6-6 and TRBJ2-3, with D possibly TRBD2 on 5 matching bases. The CDR3 runs 15 residues. The ends were cut back, 4 bases at V and 10 bases at J, with 21 bases in the middle. Looked up from germline, CDR1 is MNHNY and CDR2 is SVGAGI (reference sequence). The CDR3 region has the DNA TGTGCCAGCAGTTTACCCGTCGACCTGACCGGGGCGCAGTATTTT. As protein: CASSLPVDLTGAQYF.

The rearrangement links TRBV9 to TRBJ2-5; a weak D match, TRBD1 (6 bases). The CDR3 totals 13 residues. Germline V gene lookup returns CDR1 SGDLS and CDR2 YYNGEE. V gave up 2 bases and J gave up 5 bases, with 10 bases separating them. DNA for the CDR3: TGTGCCAGCAGCGTTCCAGGGGCGGAGACCCAGTACTTC. It specifies CASSVPGAETQYF.

The rearrangement uses TRBV10-2 and TRBJ1-1, with a possible D match to TRBD1 (6 bases). Trimming cost V 6 bases and J 5 bases, with 16 bases left between them. This CDR3 spans 14 amino acids. The V gene's germline CDR1 is WSHSY and CDR2 SAAADI. The CDR3 is CASRQAGARTEAFF. DNA for the CDR3: TGCGCCAGCAGGCAGGCAGGGGCGAGAACTGAAGCTTTCTTT.

The chain has TRBV7-2 and TRBJ1-4; the match to TRBD1 covers 10 bases. With 1 base clipped from V and 8 bases from J, the junction kept 4 bases outside the gene matches. This CDR3 is built from 15 residues. The germline gives CDR1 SGHTA, CDR2 FQGNSA. The CDR3 loop is CASSLGQGAREKLFF. In DNA, the CDR3 is TGTGCCAGCAGCTTAGGACAGGGGGCGCGGGAAAAACTGTTTTTT.

The J gene is TRBJ2-3, the V gene TRBV10-3; 10 bases are shared with TRBD1. Germline V lookup: CDR1 ENHRY, CDR2 SYGVKD. This CDR3 spans 13 amino acids. Unmatched junction bases numbered 3, after V lost 8 bases and J lost 4 bases. For the CDR3, the DNA is TGTGCCATCGGGGGGACAGGGGCAGATACGCAGTATTTT. Translating it yields CAIGGTGADTQYF.

The CDR3 is CASRPTSGYEQYF. The CDR3 nucleotides read TGCGCCAGCCGACCTACTAGCGGCTACGAGCAGTACTTC. The chain combines TRBV5-1 with TRBJ2-7, with TRBD2 matching over 8 bases. V shed 7 bases and J 3 bases; nucleotides not matched to a gene: 6. CDR1 SGHRS and CDR2 YFSETQ come from the germline V gene. The CDR3 runs to 13 residues. The full variable domain, in which reference TRBV5-1 and TRBJ2-7 provide the parts outside the CDR3, is KAGVTQTPRYLIKTRGQQVTLSCSPISGHRSVSWYQQTPGQGLQFLFEYFSETQRNKGNFPGRFSGRQFSNSRSEMNVSTLELGDSALYLCASRPTSGYEQYFGPGTRLTVT.

V and J are TRBV4-1 and TRBJ2-5, with D unresolved. This CDR3 contains 12 residues. V dropped 4 bases and J dropped 5 bases, with 8 bases sitting between them. Looked up from germline, CDR1 is MGHRA and CDR2 is YSYEKL. The CDR3 protein is CASSPRGETQYF. The CDR3 region has the DNA TGCGCCAGCAGCCCCCGCGGCGAGACCCAGTACTTC.

V usage is TRBV5-4 and J usage is TRBJ2-3, with D possibly matching TRBD1 (6 bases). The CDR3 is made up of 15 amino acids. CDR1 and CDR2 from the germline V gene are SGHNT and YYREEE (reference sequence). Trimming pared 4 bases from V and 1 base from J, leaving 13 bases between. For the CDR3, the DNA is TGTGCCAGCAGCCAGGGGCCAGGGGGCACAGATACGCAGTATTTT. This gives the protein CASSQGPGGTDTQYF.

The V gene is TRBV6-6, the J gene TRBJ2-5; 7 nucleotides line up with TRBD1. The CDR3 loop spans 13 amino acids. Germline V CDR1 and CDR2: MNHNY, SVGAGI (reference sequence). V dropped 8 bases and J dropped 1; count of bases not matched to a gene: 4. The CDR3 sequence: CASRRGPQETQYF. The CDR3 region has the DNA TGTGCCAGCCGAAGGGGGCCCCAAGAGACCCAGTACTTC.

The chain recombines TRBV5-4 with TRBJ1-2; 8 nucleotides align to TRBD1. V dropped 9 bases and J dropped 4; count of bases not matched to a gene: 14. Germline V gives CDR1 SGHNT, CDR2 YYREEE (reference sequence). This CDR3 has 15 residues. CDR3 in amino acids: CATTSGGGNVYGYTF. CDR3 nucleotide sequence: TGTGCCACAACGTCAGGGGGCGGGAACGTCTATGGCTACACCTTC.

CDR3 sequence reads: CASSYYPGQGETQYF. In DNA form, the CDR3 reads TGTGCCAGCAGTTACTATCCGGGACAGGGAGAGACCCAGTACTTC. This sequence joins TRBV6-6 and TRBJ2-5; 9 bases are shared with TRBD1. Germline V gene data show CDR1 as MNHNY and CDR2 as SVGAGI (reference sequence). The CDR3 is 15 residues long. After removal of 1 base from V and 4 bases from J, the junction contained 4 bases not matched to a gene.

The V call is TRBV6-6, the J call TRBJ2-1; D is perhaps TRBD1 (6 bases). The CDR3 loop spans 11 amino acids. In germline, CDR1 is MNHNY, CDR2 SVGAGI (reference sequence). The ends were cut back, 10 bases at V and 9 bases at J, with 13 bases in the middle. CDR3 DNA: TGTGCCACCAAACTAGGGGGTGAGCAGTTCTTC. Protein product: CATKLGGEQFF.

The table lists this clone with a count of one. The V gene is TRBV4-2, the J gene TRBJ2-5, with a possible D match to TRBD1 (5 bases). Trimming left V 0 bases short and J 3 bases short, with 11 bases between. There are 15 residues in the CDR3. Germline V gene lookup returns CDR1 LGHNA and CDR2 YNFKEQ. In DNA, the CDR3 is TGTGCCAGCAGCCAAGAAACAGGACGGAAAGAGACCCAGTACTTC. This codes for CASSQETGRKETQYF.

The V gene is TRBV6-5, the J gene TRBJ2-1; D is ambiguous. Germline V CDR1 and CDR2: MNHEY, SVGAGI. V was cut by 11 bases and J by 1 base, with 15 bases left in between. CDR3 length: 14 amino acids. The CDR3 coding sequence is TGTGCCCGCATGGCGGAGAAATCCTACAATGAGCAGTTCTTC. Translated, it gives CARMAEKSYNEQFF.

V is TRBV6-1 and J is TRBJ2-1; D not certain. The V gene's germline CDR1 is MNHNS and CDR2 SASEGT. The V gene lost 5 bases and the J gene lost 0 bases, with 11 bases spanning the gap. This CDR3 region has 15 residues. The CDR3 here is CASSLPPSSYNEQFF. CDR3 in DNA: TGTGCCAGCAGTCTCCCTCCGAGCTCCTACAATGAGCAGTTCTTC.

The chain combines TRBV5-1 with TRBJ1-5, with no clear D. Per germline, CDR1 SGHRS and CDR2 YFSETQ. The CDR3 runs to 15 residues. V was shortened by 0 bases and J by 0 bases, with 7 bases between the two germline ends. The CDR3 DNA reads as TGCGCCAGCAGCTTGGAAGTCGGTAGCAATCAGCCCCAGCATTTT. Translating it yields CASSLEVGSNQPQHF. Full variable domain (rest looked up from reference TRBV5-1 and TRBJ1-5): KAGVTQTPRYLIKTRGQQVTLSCSPISGHRSVSWYQQTPGQGLQFLFEYFSETQRNKGNFPGRFSGRQFSNSRSEMNVSTLELGDSALYLCASSLEVGSNQPQHFGDGTRLSIL.

This clone was observed a single time. V usage is TRBV5-8 and J usage is TRBJ2-7; D may be TRBD1 (6 bases). The CDR3 contains 13 residues. Germline V CDR1 and CDR2: SGHTS, YDEGEE. The V and J ends lost 1 base and 4 bases respectively, with 9 bases between them. CDR3 nucleotides: TGTGCCAGCAGCTTGACAGGGAAGTACGAGCAGTACTTC. It is translated as CASSLTGKYEQYF. The whole variable domain, remainder taken from reference TRBV5-8 and TRBJ2-7, is EAGVTQSPTHLIKTRGQQATLRCSPISGHTSVYWYQQALGLGLQFLLWYDEGEERNRGNFPPRFSGRQFPNYSSELNVNALELEDSALYLCASSLTGKYEQYFGPGTRLTVT.

This rearrangement joins TRBV6-6 to TRBJ2-5, with a tentative D call TRBD1 (6 bases). Germline loops: CDR1 MNHNY, CDR2 SVGAGI (reference sequence). The CDR3 runs to 14 residues. V was shortened by 4 bases and J by 2 bases, with 11 bases between the two germline ends. The CDR3 bases are TGTGCCAGCAGTTCGCTTAGGGGGCAAGAGACCCAGTACTTC. Translating gives CASSSLRGQETQYF.

This chain connects TRBV28 to TRBJ2-1; the match to TRBD2 covers 7 bases. The CDR3 has 14 residues. The junction had 7 bases not matched to a gene; V was cut back by 6 bases and J by 5 bases. Germline values: CDR1 MDHEN, CDR2 SYDVKM. The CDR3 DNA reads as TGTGCCAGCAGGACTAGCCGAGATCACAATGAGCAGTTCTTC. Its translation is CASRTSRDHNEQFF.